This paragraph covers one T cell receptor beta chain sequence. As yet, its antigen is unknown. These data are taken from a study of T-cell memory formation after mild COVID-19. 5'RACE, which relied on constant-segment primers, yielded TCR alpha and TCR beta cDNA libraries carrying sample barcodes and UMIs. TCRdb processed the 5' RACE reads anew with MiXCR; each CDR3 protein has one entry. The profile shows a few hundred thousand distinct CDR3 sequences, approximately 15% of them singletons. Study conclusions and caveats: What remained unconfirmed was the SARS-CoV-2 specificity of second-wave clones peaking on day 37. Most CD4+ clones that shrank were in CM and EM, while CD8+ ones turned up in EMRA.

V lost 11 bases, J lost 5 bases, and 8 bases stayed unmatched. CDR1 is SNHLY, CDR2 FYNNEI, per germline. The CDR3 consists of 13 residues. The TCR comes from a man aged 18 to 35 who had mild COVID-19 (a few samples of this study predate the infection). Cell type and time point are not known. Sequencing input: PBMCs or a T cell subset sorted from them (not recorded which). V is TRBV2 and J is TRBJ2-5; 10 nucleotides match TRBD2. The CDR3 reads CAGNSGGSETQYF. The DNA for the CDR3 is TGTGCCGGGAATAGCGGGGGGTCGGAGACCCAGTACTTC.